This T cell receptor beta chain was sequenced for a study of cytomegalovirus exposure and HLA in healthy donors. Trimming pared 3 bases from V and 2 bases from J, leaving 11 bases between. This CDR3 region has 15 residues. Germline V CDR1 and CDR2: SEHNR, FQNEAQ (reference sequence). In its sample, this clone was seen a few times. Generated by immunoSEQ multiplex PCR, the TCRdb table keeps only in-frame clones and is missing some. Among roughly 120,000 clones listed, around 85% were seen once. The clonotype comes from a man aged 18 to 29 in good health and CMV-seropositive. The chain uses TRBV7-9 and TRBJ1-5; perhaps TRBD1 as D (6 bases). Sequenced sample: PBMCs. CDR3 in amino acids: CASSLTGLGNQPQHF. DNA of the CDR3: TGTGCCAGCAGCTTGACAGGATTGGGCAATCAGCCCCAGCATTTT.